One sample yielded the 27 T cell receptor beta chains listed below, sequenced in a study of molecular identifiers for immune sequencing clone quantification. A single record per CDR3 protein comes from TCRdb applying MiXCR to the PCR reads. The repertoire holds 490,000 or so distinct CDR3 sequences, with about 25% as singletons. The sequencing input was naive CD8+ T cells from blood, with Jurkat cell RNA spiked in. The subset here: FACS-sorted CD8+CD4-CCR7+CD45RA+ naive T cells. The receptors come from a human donor in good health. Some libraries in this study had Jurkat cell RNA spiked in.

This clonotype was seen only a few times. The chain employs TRBV24-1 and TRBJ2-1, with D possibly TRBD2 on 6 matching bases. The CDR3 has 12 amino acids. Trimming cost V 9 bases and J 11 bases, with 16 bases left between them. Germline V gene lookup returns CDR1 KGHDR and CDR2 SFDVKD. CDR3 bases: TGTGCCACCTCGGGGGTGTCGAGCCAGCAGTTCTTC. Protein sequence: CATSGVSSQQFF.

This clonotype was detected only a few times. The chain combines TRBV4-1 with TRBJ1-1; D gene uncertain. This CDR3 spans 14 amino acids. The germline V and J ends were trimmed by 0 bases and 7 bases, with 12 bases remaining between them. Germline CDR1 reads MGHRA; CDR2 reads YSYEKL. The CDR3 nucleotides read TGCGCCAGCAGCCAAGATGTGAGAGTCTTTGAAGCTTTCTTT. Residues: CASSQDVRVFEAFF.

This clonotype has just a few counts. This chain connects TRBV10-3 to TRBJ2-7; TRBD1 aligns across 10 bases. CDR1 and CDR2 from the germline V gene are ENHRY and SYGVKD. CDR3 length: 13 residues. The junction had 3 bases not matched to a gene; V was cut back by 5 bases and J by 5 bases. Here the CDR3 reads CAISLDRGDEQYF. CDR3 nucleotide sequence: TGTGCCATCAGTTTGGACAGGGGGGACGAGCAGTACTTC.

This clonotype has only a few counts. This chain connects TRBV20-1 to TRBJ1-5; D possibly corresponds to TRBD1 (6 bases). Trimming pared 4 bases from V and 2 bases from J, leaving 15 bases between. This CDR3 has 15 residues. Germline values: CDR1 DFQATT, CDR2 SNEGSKA (reference sequence). The CDR3: CSAMEEGVGNQPQHF. CDR3 bases: TGCAGTGCTATGGAGGAGGGGGTGGGCAATCAGCCCCAGCATTTT.

This clonotype was counted between two and nine times. The V and J genes are TRBV2 and TRBJ2-1, with unresolved D. The V gene lost 6 bases and the J gene lost 0 bases, with 9 bases spanning the gap. Germline CDR1 reads SNHLY; CDR2 reads FYNNEI. The CDR3 loop spans 14 amino acids. This CDR3 is CASRVPSSYNEQFF. CDR3 nucleotide sequence: TGTGCCAGCAGGGTGCCGAGCTCCTACAATGAGCAGTTCTTC.

This clonotype appeared a few times. The chain links TRBV2 to TRBJ1-1; no firm D call. V lost 8 bases to trimming and J lost 0 bases, with 10 bases between them. The CDR3 length is 13 residues. CDR1 is SNHLY and CDR2 is FYNNEI in the germline V gene. Here the CDR3 reads CASEGTMNTEAFF. As DNA, the CDR3 is TGTGCCAGCGAGGGCACGATGAACACTGAAGCTTTCTTT.

In this sample, this clonotype turned up a few times. The chain recombines TRBV27 with TRBJ1-6; possible D gene TRBD1, 6 bases. CDR1 MNHEY and CDR2 SMNVEV come from the germline V gene (reference sequence). This CDR3 comprises 15 residues. The V end lost 7 bases, the J end lost 14 bases, and 24 bases lay between the germline ends. Here the CDR3 reads CASNPAGGAIVSLHF. The CDR3 DNA sequence: TGTGCCAGCAATCCAGCCGGGGGGGCGATTGTATCCCTCCACTTT.

The rearrangement joins TRBV12-3 or TRBV12-4 to TRBJ1-5; no clear D. Trimming pared 4 bases from V and 7 bases from J, leaving 11 bases between. The CDR3 has 13 residues. The CDR3 spells CASSSGGPQPQHF. Written as DNA, the CDR3 is TGTGCCAGCAGTTCAGGTGGTCCGCAGCCCCAGCATTTT.

This CDR3 is CASSSLGGGAEDTQYF. CDR3 nucleotide sequence: TGTGCCAGCAGCTCCCTGGGGGGGGGGGCCGAAGATACGCAGTATTTT. The chain carries TRBV11-2 and TRBJ2-3; weak D call: TRBD2 (7 bases). The CDR3 runs to 16 residues. V was trimmed by 4 bases and J by 5 bases, leaving 19 bases between them. Germline V gene data show CDR1 as SGHAT and CDR2 as FQNNGV.

The rearrangement joins TRBV6-2 or TRBV6-3 to TRBJ2-1; possibly TRBD1 for D (5 bases). This CDR3 region has 16 residues. In germline, CDR1 is MNHEY, CDR2 SVGEGT. V lost 7 bases, J lost 5 bases, and 21 bases lay in between. The CDR3 bases are TGTGCCAGCACCCGATCGAGACAGAGCCCCAACAATGAGCAGTTCTTC. This gives the protein CASTRSRQSPNNEQFF.

Details on this clonotype: A much bigger clone sits one base away, suggesting this may be a read error. The V call is TRBV7-9, the J call TRBJ1-1; D is perhaps TRBD1 (5 bases). From germline, CDR1 is SEHNR and CDR2 FQNEAQ (reference sequence). The V gene lost 3 bases and the J gene lost 10 bases, with 12 bases spanning the gap. The CDR3 totals 12 residues. The CDR3 reads CASSLMTDGAFF. CDR3 DNA: TGTGCCAGCAGCTTGATGACAGACGGAGCTTTCTTT.

This clonotype was observed a few times. A read error may explain this, as a much larger clone is one base away. The chain combines TRBV7-9 with TRBJ1-1; D remains unclear. CDR1 and CDR2 (germline): SEHNR, FQNEAQ (reference sequence). CDR3 length: 16 residues. The CDR3 sequence: CASSLVTSQELIEASF. The CDR3 nucleotides are TGTGCCAGCAGCTTAGTTACCAGTCAAGAACTTATAGAAGCTTCCTTT.

The V gene is TRBV28, the J gene TRBJ2-7; D may correspond to TRBD1 or TRBD2 (5 bases each). The CDR3 runs 16 residues. Trimming stripped 1 base from V and 0 bases from J, with 13 bases between. In germline, CDR1 is MDHEN, CDR2 SYDVKM. The CDR3, as DNA: TGTGCCAGCAGTTTATTGTTCTCGAGGGGCTCCTACGAGCAGTACTTC. Residues: CASSLLFSRGSYEQYF.

V usage is TRBV11-2 and J usage is TRBJ2-7, with D tentatively TRBD2 (5 bases). Per germline, CDR1 SGHAT and CDR2 FQNNGV. CDR3 length: 12 residues. V dropped 5 bases and J dropped 7 bases, with 12 bases sitting between them. The CDR3 DNA reads as TGTGCCAGCAGCCTGGCGGAGGTAGAGCAGTACTTC. Amino acids: CASSLAEVEQYF.

This clonotype was recorded a few times. This chain links TRBV14 with TRBJ1-5; D ambiguous. V was trimmed by 0 bases and J by 0 bases, leaving 18 bases between them. CDR3 length equals 19 residues. Germline CDR1 reads SGHDN; CDR2 reads FVKESK. The CDR3 DNA is TGTGCCAGCAGCCAAGACGGCACTGCGAGTTCTGATAGCAATCAGCCCCAGCATTTT. Translation: CASSQDGTASSDSNQPQHF. Full variable domain (outside the CDR3, taken from reference TRBV14 and TRBJ1-5): EAGVTQFPSHSVIEKGQTVTLRCDPISGHDNLYWYRRVMGKEIKFLLHFVKESKQDESGMPNNRFLAERTGGTYSTLKVQPAELEDSGVYFCASSQDGTASSDSNQPQHFGDGTRLSIL.

CDR3 nucleotides: TGTGCCAGCAGCTTCCGACGGGACGCTGAGAACACCGGGGAGCTGTTTTTT. Amino acids: CASSFRRDAENTGELFF. The rearrangement links TRBV11-2 to TRBJ2-2; D could derive from TRBD1 or TRBD2 (5 bases each). The V end lost 3 bases, the J end lost 1 base, and 15 bases lay between the germline ends. The CDR3 is 17 residues long. The germline CDR1 and CDR2 sequences are SGHAT and FQNNGV.

The chain has TRBV7-9 and TRBJ2-7; 9 bases are shared with TRBD2. The germline gives CDR1 SEHNR, CDR2 FQNEAQ (reference sequence). After removal of 5 bases from V and 4 bases from J, the junction contained 12 bases not matched to a gene. This CDR3 has 16 residues. As DNA, the CDR3 is TGTGCCAGCAGCCCCGGGGCCCTAGCGGGGTTATACGAGCAGTACTTC. Its translation is CASSPGALAGLYEQYF. Complete variable domain (other parts from reference TRBV7-9 and TRBJ2-7): DTGVSQNPRHKITKRGQNVTFRCDPISEHNRLYWYRQTLGQGPEFLTYFQNEAQLEKSRLLSDRFSAERPKGSFSTLEIQRTEQGDSAMYLCASSPGALAGLYEQYFGPGTRLTVT.

For this clonotype: Being one base from a much bigger clone, this may be a read error. The chain has TRBV30 and TRBJ2-7; possibly TRBD1 or TRBD2 for D (5 bases each). Germline CDR1 GTSNPN, CDR2 SVGIG (reference sequence). The CDR3 is made up of 13 amino acids. Trimming pared 3 bases from V and 2 bases from J, leaving 11 bases between. CDR3 nucleotides: TGTGCCTGGAGCCCCGAGGGGACCTACGAGCAGTACTTC. Residues: CAWSPEGTYEQYF.

The sample holds many counts of this clonotype. CDR3 DNA sequence: TGTGCCAGCAGCTTTCGGGGTGATACAGATACGCAGTATTTT. It codes for CASSFRGDTDTQYF. This chain connects TRBV13 to TRBJ2-3, with D possibly matching TRBD2 (5 bases). Germline assignment: CDR1 PRHDT and CDR2 FYEKMQ (reference sequence). This CDR3 region has 14 residues. V lost 3 bases and J 3 bases, leaving 10 bases between the germline ends. Full variable domain (remainder filled in from reference TRBV13 and TRBJ2-3): AAGVIQSPRHLIKEKRETATLKCYPIPRHDTVYWYQQGPGQDPQFLISFYEKMQSDKGSIPDRFSAQQFSDYHSELNMSSLELGDSALYFCASSFRGDTDTQYFGPGTRLTVL.

The V call is TRBV4-3, the J call TRBJ1-1; 8 bases map to TRBD1. This CDR3 has 18 residues. V shed 8 bases and J 4 bases; nucleotides not matched to a gene: 21. The germline V gene has CDR1 LGHNA and CDR2 YSLEER. The DNA for the CDR3 is TGCGCCAGCCGCGGAACGGGGGCAGGGGGCAGGTTTGTCACTGAAGCTTTCTTT. Its translation is CASRGTGAGGRFVTEAFF.

This rearrangement joins TRBV13 to TRBJ2-3; D might be TRBD1 (6 bases). The CDR3 runs 16 residues. Trimming pared 5 bases from V and 2 bases from J, leaving 17 bases between. Germline V gene lookup returns CDR1 PRHDT and CDR2 FYEKMQ (reference sequence). The CDR3 sequence is CASSLIQGVVTDTQYF. In nucleotides, the CDR3 is TGTGCCAGCAGCCTAATACAGGGAGTAGTCACAGATACGCAGTATTTT.

This chain connects TRBV6-1 to TRBJ2-7; possible D gene TRBD1, 6 bases. Trimming shortened V by 3 bases and J by 0 bases, and 12 bases separated the two germline ends. The germline gives CDR1 MNHNS, CDR2 SASEGT. CDR3 length: 15 residues. CDR3 sequence reads: CASSEFPDSSYEQYF. The DNA for the CDR3 is TGTGCCAGCAGTGAGTTTCCGGACAGCTCCTACGAGCAGTACTTC.

This clonotype was seen only a few times. This chain uses TRBV4-1 with TRBJ2-1; weak D call: TRBD1 (6 bases). The CDR3 is 14 amino acids. V dropped 1 base and J dropped 6 bases, with 10 bases sitting between them. Germline values: CDR1 MGHRA, CDR2 YSYEKL. The CDR3: CASSQVGAGNEQFF. CDR3 nucleotide sequence: TGCGCCAGCAGCCAAGTGGGGGCAGGCAATGAGCAGTTCTTC.

This clonotype was recorded only once. A much larger clone lies one base from this, so it may be a read error. The chain couples TRBV13 to TRBJ1-5; possibly TRBD1 for D (5 bases). The CDR3 spans 15 residues. V was clipped by 5 bases and J by 0 bases, with 11 bases between them. Germline V gives CDR1 PRHDT, CDR2 FYEKMQ (reference sequence). CDR3 nucleotide sequence: TGTGCCAGCAGCGAGGGACCAAGTAGCAATCAGCCCCAGCATTTT. Its translation: CASSEGPSSNQPQHF.

This clonotype was seen more than once but under ten times. The chain joins TRBV12-3 or TRBV12-4 to TRBJ1-4, with TRBD1 matching 7 bases. This CDR3 is 14 amino acids long. V lost 4 bases, J lost 7 bases, and 6 bases stayed unmatched. CDR3 sequence reads: CASSSGQEIEKLFF. DNA for the CDR3: TGTGCCAGCAGTTCCGGACAGGAGATTGAAAAACTGTTTTTT.

This clonotype was seen a handful of times. One end of the junction fails to match germline, which may point to a read error. The CDR3 reads CASSSGAGGSYNAQFF. The CDR3, as DNA: TGTGCCAGCAGCTCAGGAGCGGGAGGCTCCTACAATGCGCAGTTCTTC. The chain combines TRBV7-2 with TRBJ2-1, with TRBD2 matching over 9 bases. The CDR3 length is 16 residues. Germline loops: CDR1 SGHTA, CDR2 FQGNSA.

This clonotype was counted a few times. V gene TRBV4-3 combines with J gene TRBJ1-5, with D maybe TRBD1 (5 bases). Germline V gene lookup returns CDR1 LGHNA and CDR2 YSLEER. The CDR3 length is 16 residues. The V end lost 0 bases, the J end lost 4 bases, and 13 bases lay between the germline ends. Here the CDR3 reads CASSQDWGGRNQPQHF. The CDR3 coding sequence is TGCGCCAGCAGCCAAGATTGGGGCGGTAGAAATCAGCCCCAGCATTTT.